The sequence of this T cell receptor beta chain was determined in a study of identical twins (dated by TCRdb to the mid-2010s). In terms of the full investigation: The study deep-sequenced TCR alpha and beta repertoires from monozygotic twins, unrelated adults of various ages and cord blood to test whether fetal clonotypes persist. To rule out contamination, the twin experiments were replicated at different times with different library preparation protocols.

Beyond this particular receptor, the publication reports: The excess sharing between twins in beta out-of-frame sequences was weaker because fewer shared sequences reduced the signal-to-noise ratio. Because the same donors could not be followed over many years, conclusions were based on cross-sectional statistical analysis. Abundant cord blood beta clonotypes carried fewer insertions; young adult naive repertoires showed a weaker similar trend, while memory repertoires showed none. Zero-insertion analyses could be partly confounded by invariant T cells such as MAIT and iNKT, although diverse VJ usage argued against such confounding for most clonotypes. Compared with coincidental sharing between unrelated individuals, out-of-frame TCR alpha sequences shared between twins had an excess of sequences with low generation probability. In monozygotic twins, out-of-frame TCR alpha sharing was systematically underestimated by recombination models, although the models agreed with sharing between unrelated individuals.

Preparation of the library involved 5' RACE. Sequencing used an Illumina HiSeq 2000. A universal primer binding site was introduced by template switching, and a unique molecular identifier was present in the final cDNA, enabling accurate counting of TCR cDNA molecules. Specific primers in the conserved constant-segment region were used to synthesize first-strand cDNA for TCR alpha and beta chains. To control for contamination, each cDNA library was double barcoded with a SMART-Mk sample barcode plus Illumina barcodes. TruSeq adapter sequences, together with Illumina sample barcodes, were added in two successive PCR steps. The Illumina HiSeq platform was used with custom primers to sequence TCR alpha and beta cDNA libraries. In the paper's pipeline: MiGEC processed the raw reads to extract unique molecular identifiers, while MiXCR was used to determine the CDR3 positions. Recombination models were inferred per individual with the repgenHMM and IGoR tools using an EM algorithm. Shared clonotype analysis was performed with the tcR package in R, normalizing sharing by the product of cloneset sizes. Out-of-frame nonproductive sequences were analyzed to study raw recombination free of thymic and clonal selection effects. The public reads were quality trimmed at Q25 with fastp and then assembled into clones with MiXCR by TCRdb, keeping productive beta chains. Here each entry gathers all rows of one CDR3 protein and keeps the most common genes and DNA. The V and J calls were determined by TCRdb, not by the authors. The sample includes roughly 690,000 distinct CDR3 sequences, with 21% observed a single time. The top ten constitute roughly 4% of the sample.

Only healthy Caucasian donors were included. The twin cohort consisted of three pairs of female monozygotic twins, all aged about 18 to 29 years. Peripheral blood mononuclear cells were the source from which RNA for the TCR libraries was isolated. The V end gives up 8 bases and the J end 1 base, leaving 9 bases in the junction not matched to a gene. 15 amino acids form the CDR3, both terminal residues included. The CDR3 DNA has 45 bases and is translated from base 1. As concerns this clonotype: Its antigen is not yet known. This CDR3 fails to terminate in the conserved phenylalanine or tryptophan, so it likely reflects a read error.

Separately, the same data were catalogued under a study of T cells expressing NK-cell markers. The other study reports the following: In sorted CD3+CD56+NKG2C+, CD3+CD56+NKG2C- and CD3+CD56-NKG2C+ T-cell subsets from 7 or 8 donors, TCR beta-chain repertoires were profiled. Seven of the eight sequenced donors were HCMV-seropositive and one was HCMV-seronegative. In several experiments an anti-gammadeltaTCR antibody was added to restrict sorting to alphabetaTCR-expressing T cells. In several donors, the dominant CD3+CD56+NKG2C+ clonotypes were found to rank among the top 10 CD8+ clonotypes and to make up 1.0-7.0% of CD8+ T cells. Those dominant clonotypes were again the most abundant among CD3+CD56-NKG2C+ cells in a handful of donors, at about 25-60.1%. Whether the expanded NKG2C-expressing T cell clones were specific for HCMV antigens remained unclear. The study sequenced eight donors, all healthy volunteers chosen at random: three men and five women. To determine HCMV serostatus, a commercial ELISA kit was used to detect HCMV-specific IgG in serum. For six donors, bulk peripheral blood T-cell repertoires were also sequenced from unsorted PBMC. MIGEC was used to demultiplex reads and group the reads by UMI, and MiTCR was used to assemble and quantify clonotypes. Only TCR cDNA sequences supported by at least two reads were kept to exclude erroneous sequences. The tcR package was used for downstream repertoire analysis, and clonotypes were matched between fractions using CDR3 nucleotide sequence together with V segment. VDJmatch was used to annotate antigen specificity against VDJdb, with one amino acid substitution in CDR3 permitted.

The sequence derives from a woman under 30 in good health. The sequenced sample was PBMCs. The chain uses TRBV12-3 or TRBV12-4 and TRBJ2-5; 8 central bases correspond to TRBD2. CDR3 sequence: CASSRGGAPQETQYL. In nucleotides, the sequence is TGTGCCAGCTCACGGGGGGGGGCTCCCCAAGAGACCCAGTACTTA.